This entry features one T cell receptor beta chain sequence. Its antigen is undetermined. Between the trimmed V and J ends, which lost 2 bases and 1 base, there was a span of 11 bases. The CDR3 is made up of 15 amino acids. Germline lookup yields CDR1 MNHEY and CDR2 SVGAGI. TCRdb ran MiXCR on the RT-PCR reads and lists one entry per CDR3 protein. Of around 530,000 distinct CDR3 sequences listed, roughly 10% were seen once; the top ten hold roughly 10%. These data are taken from a study of response to subunit inactivated influenza vaccine. The study's findings and limits: Authors suggested each seasonal flu vaccination may recruit only limited numbers of new T cells.

Sequencing used PBMCs from blood, obtained on the day of vaccination. This chain links TRBV6-5 with TRBJ2-5; the D gene could be TRBD1 or TRBD2 (6 bases each). The sequence derives from a man between 50 and 59 years old who received an inactivated influenza vaccine. In nucleotides, the CDR3 is TGTGCCAGCAGTTACCGTAGGGGGGCCCAAGAGACCCAGTACTTC. This translates into CASSYRRGAQETQYF.